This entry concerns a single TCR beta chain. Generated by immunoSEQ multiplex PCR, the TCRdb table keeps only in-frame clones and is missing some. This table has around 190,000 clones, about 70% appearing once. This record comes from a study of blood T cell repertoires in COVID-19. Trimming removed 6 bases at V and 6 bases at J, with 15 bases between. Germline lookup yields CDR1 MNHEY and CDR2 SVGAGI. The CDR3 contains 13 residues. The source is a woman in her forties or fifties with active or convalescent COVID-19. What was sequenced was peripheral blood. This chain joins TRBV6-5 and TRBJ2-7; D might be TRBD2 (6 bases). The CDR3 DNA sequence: TGTGCCAGCAGGCGGGGTAGGGTTGGCGAGCAGTACTTC. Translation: CASRRGRVGEQYF.